This TCR beta chain was retrieved from a study of response to subunit inactivated influenza vaccine. In its sample, this clonotype was seen a few times. Its antigen is undetermined. Each CDR3 protein is one row after TCRdb ran MiXCR on the RT-PCR reads. This sample carries about 520,000 distinct CDR3 sequences, roughly 23% of them seen once, and the ten largest clones take under 2.5%. Study conclusions and caveats: Few new T cells, the authors suggested, are recruited by each seasonal influenza vaccination.

The sample was CD4+ T cells sorted from PBMCs, taken around 5 days after vaccination. This clonotype was sampled from a middle-aged man who received an inactivated influenza vaccine.

CDR3 in amino acids: CASRIEEVPFF. The CDR3 DNA follows: TGTGCCAGCAGGATTGAGGAGGTCCCGTTCTTC. The chain employs TRBV6-1 and TRBJ2-1, with D maybe TRBD2 (5 bases). Germline CDR1 MNHNS, CDR2 SASEGT. Trimming pared 6 bases from V and 15 bases from J, leaving 15 bases between. The CDR3 covers 11 residues.